This entry lists 9 T cell receptor beta chains sequenced from one sample in a study of T cell responses to AZD1222 COVID-19 vaccine. Some clones are missing from TCRdb's copy, which holds only in-frame ones; the method was immunoSEQ multiplex PCR. This sample has 150,000 to 200,000 clones, with approximately 94% found just once. The sequenced sample was peripheral blood, obtained 28 days after the second dose of the MenACWY control vaccine. Every receptor here comes from an adult who received the MenACWY meningococcal vaccine as a control.

This sequence joins TRBV12-3 or TRBV12-4 and TRBJ2-5; D is unresolved. The CDR3 is made up of 11 amino acids. Trimming took off 6 bases at V and 7 bases at J, with 9 bases between the two ends. The CDR3 nucleotides are TGTGCCAGCAGCACCGGTGGGACCCAGTACTTC. The encoded protein is CASSTGGTQYF.

The rearrangement joins TRBV7-2 to TRBJ1-4, with no clear D. This CDR3 spans 12 amino acids. V was clipped by 4 bases and J by 5 bases, with 5 bases between them. CDR1 SGHTA and CDR2 FQGNSA come from the germline V gene. CDR3 nucleotides: TGTGCCAGCAGCTCCCCGAATGAAAAACTGTTTTTT. Its translation: CASSSPNEKLFF. Variable domain in full (rest from reference TRBV7-2 and TRBJ1-4): GAGVSQSPSNKVTEKGKDVELRCDPISGHTALYWYRQSLGQGLEFLIYFQGNSAPDKSGLPSDRFSAERTGGSVSTLTIQRTQQEDSAVYLCASSSPNEKLFFGSGTQLSVL.

The rearrangement links TRBV6-5 to TRBJ1-5; tentatively, D is TRBD1 (5 bases). The ends were cut back, 9 bases at V and 10 bases at J, with 13 bases in the middle. Per germline, CDR1 MNHEY and CDR2 SVGAGI. The CDR3 is made up of 11 amino acids. CDR3 residues: CASLSGGPQHF. CDR3 sequence (DNA): TGTGCCAGTCTGAGTGGGGGTCCCCAGCATTTT.

The sample holds one count of this clone. The V gene is TRBV19, the J gene TRBJ1-4; no clear D. Germline loops: CDR1 LNHDA, CDR2 SQIVND (reference sequence). This CDR3 comprises 15 residues. V was clipped by 3 bases and J by 8 bases, with 16 bases between them. This CDR3 is CASSIAAGKREKLFF. The CDR3 bases are TGTGCCAGTAGTATCGCCGCAGGCAAAAGGGAAAAACTGTTTTTT.

The chain joins TRBV10-2 to TRBJ1-2; TRBD1 aligns across 10 bases. Trimming at V came to 6 bases and at J to 8 bases, leaving 3 bases not matched to a gene. The CDR3 length is 12 residues. Germline CDR1 and CDR2: WSHSY and SAAADI. CDR3 DNA: TGCGCCAGCAGAAAGGACAGGGGGGGCTACACCTTC. Translating gives CASRKDRGGYTF.

The J gene is TRBJ2-2, the V gene TRBV12-3 or TRBV12-4, with unresolved D. This CDR3 comprises 13 residues. Trimming removed 7 bases at V and 2 bases at J, with 8 bases between. The CDR3 coding sequence is TGTGCCAGCACCCTCGGTAACACCGGGGAGCTGTTTTTT. Translation gives CASTLGNTGELFF.

This clone came up once. The rearrangement links TRBV7-2 to TRBJ2-5; D ambiguous. CDR1 is SGHTA, CDR2 FQGNSA, per germline. The CDR3 sequence is 12 residues long. The ends were cut back, 0 bases at V and 7 bases at J, with 6 bases in the middle. This chain's CDR3 is CASSLARGTQYF. CDR3 in DNA: TGTGCCAGCAGCTTAGCGCGCGGGACCCAGTACTTC.

The V call is TRBV30, the J call TRBJ1-2; weak D call: TRBD1 (5 bases). Germline V CDR1 and CDR2: GTSNPN, SVGIG (reference sequence). The V gene lost 0 bases and the J gene lost 13 bases, with 12 bases spanning the gap. The CDR3 is made up of 11 amino acids. The CDR3 reads CAWSVRGALTF. In DNA form, the CDR3 reads TGTGCCTGGAGTGTACGTGGGGCACTCACCTTC.

This chain connects TRBV13 to TRBJ1-4; D call uncertain. Looked up from germline, CDR1 is PRHDT and CDR2 is FYEKMQ (reference sequence). The CDR3 spans 15 residues. Trimming left V 3 bases short and J 0 bases short, with 8 bases between. CDR3 in DNA: TGTGCCAGCAGCTTCAGGAGATCAACTAATGAAAAACTGTTTTTT. Protein sequence: CASSFRRSTNEKLFF.